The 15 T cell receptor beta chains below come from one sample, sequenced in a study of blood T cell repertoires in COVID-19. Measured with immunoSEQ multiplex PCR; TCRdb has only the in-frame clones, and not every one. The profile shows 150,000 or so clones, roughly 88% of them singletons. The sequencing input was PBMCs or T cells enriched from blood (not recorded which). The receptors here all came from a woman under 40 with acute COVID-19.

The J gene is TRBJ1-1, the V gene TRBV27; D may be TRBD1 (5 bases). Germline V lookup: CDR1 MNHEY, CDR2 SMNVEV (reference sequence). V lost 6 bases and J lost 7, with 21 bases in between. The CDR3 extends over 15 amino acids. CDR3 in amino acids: CASSTRQSSRLEAFF. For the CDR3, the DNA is TGTGCCAGCAGCACCCGACAGTCATCCCGCCTTGAAGCTTTCTTT.

The CDR3 nucleotides read TGTGCCAGCAGTCCTTTGGGACAGGGGTCTGACGAGCAGTACTTC. Translation: CASSPLGQGSDEQYF. The chain carries TRBV28 and TRBJ2-7, with 10 bases aligning to TRBD1. The CDR3 runs 15 residues. J was trimmed by 5 bases and V by 5 bases; bases with no gene match: 9. Germline V lookup: CDR1 MDHEN, CDR2 SYDVKM.

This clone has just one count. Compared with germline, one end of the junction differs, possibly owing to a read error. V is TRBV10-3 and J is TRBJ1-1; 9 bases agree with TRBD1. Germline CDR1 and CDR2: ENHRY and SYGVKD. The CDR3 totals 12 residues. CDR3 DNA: TGTGCCATCAGTGATACCGGGACAGGGACAAGATTT. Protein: CAISDTGTGTRF.

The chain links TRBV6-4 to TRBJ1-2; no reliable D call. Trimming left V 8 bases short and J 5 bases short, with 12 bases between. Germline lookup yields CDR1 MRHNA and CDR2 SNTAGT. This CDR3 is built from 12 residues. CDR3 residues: CASVRGKYGYTF. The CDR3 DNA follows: TGTGCCAGCGTCCGGGGAAAATATGGCTACACCTTC.

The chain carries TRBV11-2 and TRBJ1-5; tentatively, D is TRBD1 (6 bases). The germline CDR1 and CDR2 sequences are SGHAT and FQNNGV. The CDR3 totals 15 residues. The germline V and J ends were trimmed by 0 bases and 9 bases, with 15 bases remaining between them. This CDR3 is CASSLDLTGSLPQHF. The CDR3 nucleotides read TGTGCCAGCAGCTTAGATCTGACAGGCAGCCTGCCCCAGCATTTT.

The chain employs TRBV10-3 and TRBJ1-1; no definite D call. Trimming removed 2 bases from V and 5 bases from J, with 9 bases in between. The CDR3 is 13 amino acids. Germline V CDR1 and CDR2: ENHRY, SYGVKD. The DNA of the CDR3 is TGTGCCATCAGTGAGCCAGGCGTGACTGAAGCTTTCTTT. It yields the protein CAISEPGVTEAFF.

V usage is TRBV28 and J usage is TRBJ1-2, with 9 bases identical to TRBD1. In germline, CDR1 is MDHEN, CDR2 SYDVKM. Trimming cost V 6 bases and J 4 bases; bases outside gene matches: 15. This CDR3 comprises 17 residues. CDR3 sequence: CASRPGTGNGLSYGYTF. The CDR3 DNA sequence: TGTGCCAGCAGGCCCGGGACAGGGAACGGCCTAAGCTATGGCTACACCTTC.

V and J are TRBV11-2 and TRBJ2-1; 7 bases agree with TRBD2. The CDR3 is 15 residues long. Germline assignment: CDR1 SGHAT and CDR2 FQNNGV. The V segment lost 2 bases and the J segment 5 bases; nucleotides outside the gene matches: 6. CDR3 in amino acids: CASSLISGTHNEQFF. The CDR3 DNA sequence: TGTGCCAGCAGCTTAATCAGCGGGACGCACAATGAGCAGTTCTTC.

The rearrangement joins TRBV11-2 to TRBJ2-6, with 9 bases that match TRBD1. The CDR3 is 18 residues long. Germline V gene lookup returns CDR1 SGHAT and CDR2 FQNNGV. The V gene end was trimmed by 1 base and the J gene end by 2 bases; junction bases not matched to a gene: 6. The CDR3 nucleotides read TGTGCCAGCAGCTTAGGACAGGGGGTGCCCCCTGGGGCCAACGTCCTGACTTTC. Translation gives CASSLGQGVPPGANVLTF.

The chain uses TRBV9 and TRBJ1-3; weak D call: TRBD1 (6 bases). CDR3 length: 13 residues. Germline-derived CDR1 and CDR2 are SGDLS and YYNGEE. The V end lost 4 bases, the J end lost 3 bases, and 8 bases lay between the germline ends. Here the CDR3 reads CASSQGLGNTIYF. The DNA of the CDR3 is TGTGCCAGCAGCCAGGGGCTTGGAAACACCATATATTTT.

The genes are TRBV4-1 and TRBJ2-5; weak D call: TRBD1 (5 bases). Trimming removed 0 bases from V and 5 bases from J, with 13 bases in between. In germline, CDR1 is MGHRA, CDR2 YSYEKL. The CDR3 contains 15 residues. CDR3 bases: TGCGCCAGCAGCCAAGATTCCAGGGTCGGTGAGACCCAGTACTTC. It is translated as CASSQDSRVGETQYF.

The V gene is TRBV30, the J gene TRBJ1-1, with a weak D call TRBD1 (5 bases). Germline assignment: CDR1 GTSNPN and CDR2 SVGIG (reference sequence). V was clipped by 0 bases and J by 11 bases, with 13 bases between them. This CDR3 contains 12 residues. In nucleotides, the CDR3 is TGTGCCTGGAGTGTAGGGGATTTTACGGCTTTCTTT. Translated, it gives CAWSVGDFTAFF. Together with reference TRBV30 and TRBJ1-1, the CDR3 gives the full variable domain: SQTIHQWPATLVQPVGSPLSLECTVEGTSNPNLYWYRQAAGRGLQLLFYSVGIGQISSEVPQNLSASRPQDRQFILSSKKLLLSDSGFYLCAWSVGDFTAFFGQGTRLTVV.

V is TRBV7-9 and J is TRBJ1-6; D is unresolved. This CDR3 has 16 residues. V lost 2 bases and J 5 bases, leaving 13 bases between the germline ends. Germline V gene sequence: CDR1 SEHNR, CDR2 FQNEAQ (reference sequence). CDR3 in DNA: TGTGCCAGCAGCTTAAGCGGACCAGAAAATAATTCACCCCTCCACTTT. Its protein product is CASSLSGPENNSPLHF.

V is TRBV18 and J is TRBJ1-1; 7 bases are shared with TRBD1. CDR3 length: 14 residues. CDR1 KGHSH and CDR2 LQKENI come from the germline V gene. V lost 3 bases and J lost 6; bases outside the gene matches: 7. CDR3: CASSPRQGLAEAFF. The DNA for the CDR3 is TGTGCCAGCTCACCCAGACAGGGTTTGGCTGAAGCTTTCTTT.

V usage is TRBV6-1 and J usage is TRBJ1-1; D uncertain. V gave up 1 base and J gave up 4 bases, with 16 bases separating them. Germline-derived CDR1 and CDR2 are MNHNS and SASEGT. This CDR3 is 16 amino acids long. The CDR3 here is CASSEDGVLAFTEAFF. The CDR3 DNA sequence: TGTGCCAGCAGTGAAGATGGGGTCTTAGCGTTCACTGAAGCTTTCTTT.